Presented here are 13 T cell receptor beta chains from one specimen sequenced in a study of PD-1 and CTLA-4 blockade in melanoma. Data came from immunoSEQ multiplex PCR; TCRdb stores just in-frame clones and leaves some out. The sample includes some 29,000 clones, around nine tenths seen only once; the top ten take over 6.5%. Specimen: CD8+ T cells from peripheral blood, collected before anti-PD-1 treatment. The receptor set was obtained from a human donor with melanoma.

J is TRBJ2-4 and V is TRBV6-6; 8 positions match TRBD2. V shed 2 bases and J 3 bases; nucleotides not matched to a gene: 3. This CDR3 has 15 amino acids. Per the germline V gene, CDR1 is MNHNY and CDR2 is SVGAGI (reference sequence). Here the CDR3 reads CASSYSREGKNIQYF. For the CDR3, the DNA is TGTGCCAGCAGTTACAGTCGGGAGGGCAAAAACATTCAGTACTTC.

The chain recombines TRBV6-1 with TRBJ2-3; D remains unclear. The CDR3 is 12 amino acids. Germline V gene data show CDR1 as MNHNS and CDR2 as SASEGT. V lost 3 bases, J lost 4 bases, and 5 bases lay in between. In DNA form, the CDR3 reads TGTGCCAGCAGTGAGTTGGCAGATACGCAGTATTTT. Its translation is CASSELADTQYF.

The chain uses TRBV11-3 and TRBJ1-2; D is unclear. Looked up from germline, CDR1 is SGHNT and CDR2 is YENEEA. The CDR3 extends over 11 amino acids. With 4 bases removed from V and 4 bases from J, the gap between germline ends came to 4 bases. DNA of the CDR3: TGTGCCAGCAGCTCCTCCTATGGCTACACCTTC. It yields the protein CASSSSYGYTF.

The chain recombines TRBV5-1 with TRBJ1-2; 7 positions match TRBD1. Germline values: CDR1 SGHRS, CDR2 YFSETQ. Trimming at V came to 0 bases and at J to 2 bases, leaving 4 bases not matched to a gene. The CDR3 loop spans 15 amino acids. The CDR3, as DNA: TGCGCCAGCAGCTTGGCGACAGGGTCCAACTATGGCTACACCTTC. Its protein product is CASSLATGSNYGYTF. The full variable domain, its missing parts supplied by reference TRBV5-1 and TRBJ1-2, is KAGVTQTPRYLIKTRGQQVTLSCSPISGHRSVSWYQQTPGQGLQFLFEYFSETQRNKGNFPGRFSGRQFSNSRSEMNVSTLELGDSALYLCASSLATGSNYGYTFGSGTRLTVV.

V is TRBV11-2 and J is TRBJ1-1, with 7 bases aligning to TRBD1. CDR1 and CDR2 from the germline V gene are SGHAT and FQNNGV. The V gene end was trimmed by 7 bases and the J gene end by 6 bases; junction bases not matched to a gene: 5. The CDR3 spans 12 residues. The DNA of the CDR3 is TGTGCCAGCATCATGACAGGGCCTGAAGCTTTCTTT. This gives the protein CASIMTGPEAFF.

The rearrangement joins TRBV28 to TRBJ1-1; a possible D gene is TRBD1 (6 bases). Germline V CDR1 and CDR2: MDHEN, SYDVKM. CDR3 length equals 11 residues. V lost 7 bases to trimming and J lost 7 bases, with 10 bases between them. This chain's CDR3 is CASIRGFEAFF. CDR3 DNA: TGTGCCAGCATCAGGGGTTTTGAAGCTTTCTTT.

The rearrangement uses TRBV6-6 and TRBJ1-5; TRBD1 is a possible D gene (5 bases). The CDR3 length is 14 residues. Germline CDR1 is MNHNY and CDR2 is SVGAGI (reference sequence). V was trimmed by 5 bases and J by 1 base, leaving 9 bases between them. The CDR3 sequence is CASSRRQSNQPQHF. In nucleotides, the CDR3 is TGTGCCAGCAGTCGACGACAGAGCAATCAGCCCCAGCATTTT.

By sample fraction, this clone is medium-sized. This chain's CDR3 is CAISLGGRANYEQYF. CDR3 nucleotide sequence: TGTGCCATCAGTCTTGGCGGGAGGGCCAACTACGAGCAGTACTTC. The chain couples TRBV10-3 to TRBJ2-7, with 9 bases aligning to TRBD2. Germline values: CDR1 ENHRY, CDR2 SYGVKD. Trimming removed 5 bases from V and 3 bases from J; junction bases left unmatched: 8. The CDR3 extends over 15 amino acids.

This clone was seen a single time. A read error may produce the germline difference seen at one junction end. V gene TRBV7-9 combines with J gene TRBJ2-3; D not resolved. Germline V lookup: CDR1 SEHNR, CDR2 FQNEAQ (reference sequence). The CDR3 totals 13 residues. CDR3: CASSLQTSGSVNF. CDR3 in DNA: TGTGCCAGCAGCTTACAGACCTCCGGGTCCGTCAATTTT. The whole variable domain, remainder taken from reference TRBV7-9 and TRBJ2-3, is DTGVSQNPRHKITKRGQNVTFRCDPISEHNRLYWYRQTLGQGPEFLTYFQNEAQLEKSRLLSDRFSAERPKGSFSTLEIQRTEQGDSAMYLCASSLQTSGSVNFGPGTRLTVL.

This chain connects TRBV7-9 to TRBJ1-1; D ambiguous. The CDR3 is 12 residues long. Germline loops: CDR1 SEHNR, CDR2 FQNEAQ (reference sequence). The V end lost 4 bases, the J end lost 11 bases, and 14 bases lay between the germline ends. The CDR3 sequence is CASSSMSPEAFF. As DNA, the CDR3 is TGTGCCAGCAGCTCCATGAGCCCCGAGGCTTTCTTT.

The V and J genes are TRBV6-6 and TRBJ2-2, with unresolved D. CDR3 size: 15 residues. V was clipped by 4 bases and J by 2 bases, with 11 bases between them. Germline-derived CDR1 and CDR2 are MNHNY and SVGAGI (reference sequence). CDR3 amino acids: CASSWLGSNTGELFF. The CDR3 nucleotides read TGTGCCAGCAGTTGGTTGGGGTCAAACACCGGGGAGCTGTTTTTT.

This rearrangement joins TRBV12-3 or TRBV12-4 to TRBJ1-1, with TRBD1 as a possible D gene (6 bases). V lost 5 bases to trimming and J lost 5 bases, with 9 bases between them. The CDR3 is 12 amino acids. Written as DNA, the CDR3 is TGTGCCAGCAGTGCTACAGGGACTGAAGCTTTCTTT. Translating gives CASSATGTEAFF.

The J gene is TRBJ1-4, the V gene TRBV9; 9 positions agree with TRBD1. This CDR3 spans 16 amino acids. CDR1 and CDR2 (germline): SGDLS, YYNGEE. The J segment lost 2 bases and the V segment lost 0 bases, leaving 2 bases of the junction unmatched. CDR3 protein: CASSVGGTGTNEKLFF. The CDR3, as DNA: TGTGCCAGCAGCGTAGGGGGGACAGGGACTAATGAAAAACTGTTTTTT.